The present T cell receptor (beta chain) was sequenced within a study of blood T cell repertoires in COVID-19. Sequencing was performed with immunoSEQ multiplex PCR; in TCRdb, only in-frame clones are kept and a portion is missing. The sample has roughly 74,000 clones, around nine tenths seen once. V lost 5 bases and J lost 6, with 16 bases in between. The V gene's germline CDR1 is SGHVS and CDR2 FNYEAQ. The length of the CDR3 is 15 residues. This clone was detected only once. The source material was peripheral blood. This clonotype originated in a woman of 80 years or more with active or convalescent COVID-19. The gene calls are TRBV7-6 and TRBJ2-2; D call uncertain. CDR3 residues: CASSLPSYGSGELFF. For the CDR3, the DNA is TGTGCCAGCAGCCTCCCCTCGTACGGGTCCGGGGAGCTGTTTTTT.